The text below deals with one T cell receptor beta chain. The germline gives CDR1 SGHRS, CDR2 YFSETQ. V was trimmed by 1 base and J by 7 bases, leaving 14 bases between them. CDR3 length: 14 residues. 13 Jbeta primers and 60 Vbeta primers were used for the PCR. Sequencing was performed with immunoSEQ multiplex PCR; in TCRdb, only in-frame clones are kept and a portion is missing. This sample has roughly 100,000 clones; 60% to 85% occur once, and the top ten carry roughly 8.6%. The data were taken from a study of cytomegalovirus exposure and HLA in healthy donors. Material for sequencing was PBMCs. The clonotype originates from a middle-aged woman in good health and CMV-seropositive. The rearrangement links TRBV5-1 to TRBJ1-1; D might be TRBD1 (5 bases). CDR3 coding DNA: TGCGCCAGCAGCTTGAATGCAGGGTCGATTGAAGCTTTCTTT. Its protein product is CASSLNAGSIEAFF.